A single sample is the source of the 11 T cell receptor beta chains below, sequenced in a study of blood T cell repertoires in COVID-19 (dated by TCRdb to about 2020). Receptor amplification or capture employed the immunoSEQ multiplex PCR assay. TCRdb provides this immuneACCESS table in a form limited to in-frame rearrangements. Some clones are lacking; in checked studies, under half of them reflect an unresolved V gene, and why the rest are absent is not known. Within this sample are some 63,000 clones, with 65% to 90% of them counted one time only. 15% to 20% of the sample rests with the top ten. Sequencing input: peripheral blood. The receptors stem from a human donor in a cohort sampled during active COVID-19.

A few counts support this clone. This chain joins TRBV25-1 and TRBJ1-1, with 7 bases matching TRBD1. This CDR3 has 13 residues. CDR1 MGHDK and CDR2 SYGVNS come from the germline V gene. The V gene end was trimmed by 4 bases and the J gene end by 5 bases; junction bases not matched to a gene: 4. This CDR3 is CASSVTGNTEAFF. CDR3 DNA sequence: TGTGCCAGCAGTGTGACAGGGAATACTGAAGCTTTCTTT.

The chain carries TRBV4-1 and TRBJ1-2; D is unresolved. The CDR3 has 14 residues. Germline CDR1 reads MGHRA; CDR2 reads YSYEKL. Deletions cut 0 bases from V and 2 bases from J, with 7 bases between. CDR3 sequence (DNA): TGCGCCAGCAGCCAAGAGACACCAAACTATGGCTACACCTTC. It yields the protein CASSQETPNYGYTF.

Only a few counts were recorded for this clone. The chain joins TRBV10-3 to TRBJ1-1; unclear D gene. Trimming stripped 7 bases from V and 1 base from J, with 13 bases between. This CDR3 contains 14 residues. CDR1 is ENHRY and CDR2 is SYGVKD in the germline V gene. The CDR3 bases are TGTGCCATCACTCCCGACTTCGGGAACACTGAAGCTTTCTTT. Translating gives CAITPDFGNTEAFF.

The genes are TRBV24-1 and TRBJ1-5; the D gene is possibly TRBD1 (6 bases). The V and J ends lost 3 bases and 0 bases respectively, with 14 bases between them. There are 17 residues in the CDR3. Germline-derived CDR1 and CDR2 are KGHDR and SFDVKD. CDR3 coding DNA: TGTGCCACCAGTGATCGCAAGGACAGCTATAGCAATCAGCCCCAGCATTTT. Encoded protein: CATSDRKDSYSNQPQHF.

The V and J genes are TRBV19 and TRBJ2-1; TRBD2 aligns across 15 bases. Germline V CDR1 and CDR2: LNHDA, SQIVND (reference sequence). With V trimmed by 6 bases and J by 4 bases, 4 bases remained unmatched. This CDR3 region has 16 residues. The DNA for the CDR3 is TGTGCCAGTAGGGGACTAGCGGGGGGTCCTTACAATGAGCAGTTCTTC. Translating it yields CASRGLAGGPYNEQFF.

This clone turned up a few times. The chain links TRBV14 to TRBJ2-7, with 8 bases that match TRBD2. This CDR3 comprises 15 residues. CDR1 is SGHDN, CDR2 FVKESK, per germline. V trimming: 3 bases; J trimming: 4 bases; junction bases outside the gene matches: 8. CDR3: CASSQQAGASYEQYF. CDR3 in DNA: TGTGCCAGCAGCCAGCAAGCGGGGGCCTCGTACGAGCAGTACTTC.

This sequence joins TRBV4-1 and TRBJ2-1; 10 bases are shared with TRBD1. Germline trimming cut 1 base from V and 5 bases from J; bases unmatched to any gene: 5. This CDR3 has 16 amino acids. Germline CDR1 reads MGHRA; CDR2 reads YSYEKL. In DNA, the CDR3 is TGCGCCAGCAGCCAAGCGGAGGGGACAGGGGACAATGAGCAGTTCTTC. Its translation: CASSQAEGTGDNEQFF.

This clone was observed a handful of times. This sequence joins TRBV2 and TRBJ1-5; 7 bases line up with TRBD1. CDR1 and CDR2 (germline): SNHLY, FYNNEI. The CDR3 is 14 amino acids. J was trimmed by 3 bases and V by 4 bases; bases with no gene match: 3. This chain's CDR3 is CASSGGQTNQPQHF. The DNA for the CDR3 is TGTGCCAGCAGTGGGGGACAGACCAATCAGCCCCAGCATTTT.

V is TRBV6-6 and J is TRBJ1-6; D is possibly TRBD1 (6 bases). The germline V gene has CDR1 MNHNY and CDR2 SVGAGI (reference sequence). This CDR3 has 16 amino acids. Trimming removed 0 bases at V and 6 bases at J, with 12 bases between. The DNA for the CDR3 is TGTGCCAGCAGTTACTCGAGGGCAGGGGCTAATTCACCCCTCCACTTT. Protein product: CASSYSRAGANSPLHF.

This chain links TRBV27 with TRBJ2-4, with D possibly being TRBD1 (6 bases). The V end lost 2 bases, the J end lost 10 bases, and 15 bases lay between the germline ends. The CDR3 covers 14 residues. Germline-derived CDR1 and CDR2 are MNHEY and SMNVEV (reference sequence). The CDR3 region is CASSLGPGAQIQYF. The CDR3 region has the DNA TGTGCCAGCAGTTTAGGGCCAGGGGCTCAGATTCAGTACTTC.

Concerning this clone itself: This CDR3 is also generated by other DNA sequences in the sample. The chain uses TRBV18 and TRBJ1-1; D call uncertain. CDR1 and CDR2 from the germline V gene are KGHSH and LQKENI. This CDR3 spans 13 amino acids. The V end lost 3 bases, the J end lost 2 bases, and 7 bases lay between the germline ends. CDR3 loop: CASSPAGNTEAFF. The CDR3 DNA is TGTGCCAGCTCACCGGCGGGAAACACTGAAGCTTTCTTT.